This T cell receptor beta chain was captured in a study of shared clonotypes between healthy human individuals (TCRdb year 2020). Background for the entire study: Three men and a couple of women, aged 18 to 49 years, made up the cohort. Per donor, three plates each were used for CD4 naive and CD4 memory, two for CD8 naive, and one for CD8 memory. To estimate repertoire size and how much clonotype sharing occurs between individuals, the study deeply sequenced the blood TCR repertoires of several healthy adults. To increase sequencing depth and limit assay-specific biases, TCR repertoire library preparation and sequencing were carried out by different laboratories using diverse techniques. Leukapheresis yielded between about 0.94 and 9 billion PBMCs per donor. Study-level results and caveats: Larger estimated clonotype richness was generally found for naive subsets than for memory subsets. Pairwise subsampling indicated that sequencing depth was expected to affect the degree of clonotype sharing among donors. Because the study included only a small number of donors, the genetic and exposure-history diversity represented was limited. About 5% of naive CD4, around 3.5% of naive CD8, about 2.5% of memory CD4, and around 0.4% of memory CD8 clonotypes were shared across a handful of donors. Sampling was limited to blood, and TCR repertoires in tissue likely differ from TCR repertoires in blood. Rarefaction of sorted-subset datasets indicated incomplete sequencing despite the large sequencing depth. Higher generation probabilities were observed for clonotypes shared by all four sorted-subset donors than for non-shared clonotypes.

Using the deep immunoSEQ assay, TCR CDR3 regions were amplified from genomic DNA by multiplex PCR. Genomic DNA extracted from each cell subset was distributed evenly over all wells of several immunoSEQ 96-well plates, and each plate served as one replicate. For sorted subsets, about 0.2 ug genomic DNA, equal to about 30,000 T cell genomes, was loaded into each replicate PCR. The purified libraries were quantified using a Qubit 3.0 fluorometer, sized with a Bioanalyzer 2100, and then quantified again using the KAPA Library Quantification kit. Every immunoSEQ 96-well plate was sequenced on a dedicated single-read 150-cycle Illumina NextSeq 550 flow cell. On the study's bioinformatics: The immunoSEQ output contained only junctional sequences without quality scores, so filtering could not match that applied to full-length reads. Sequences were annotated with PyIR, a Python wrapper for IgBLAST v1.9, using IMGT germline references to assign V/J genes and CDR3. Reads with weak V/J assignments (E-value above 1e-6), missing CDR3, stop codons, out-of-frame junctions, or ambiguous translated residues were removed. V3J clonotypes were defined as sequences sharing an identical inferred V gene, J gene, and CDR3 amino acid sequence. Percentage overlap between repertoires was calculated by dividing the number of shared unique clonotypes by the size of the smaller repertoire. Repertoire richness was assessed with RTK rarefaction, the Chao1 estimator, and Recon v2.1 estimates of unobserved clonotypes. OLGA was used to compute generation probabilities for all TCRbeta clonotypes that the gDNA method yielded from a handful of donors. The immuneACCESS repertoire file appears here via TCRdb, limited to in-frame rearrangements. These files lack a portion of the clones; in checked studies, under half of the deficit traces to unresolved V genes, and the cause of the others is not known. V, J and clone size are those of that table, while D and trimming were read from the DNA. Recorded for this sample are some 2,000,000 clones; about 95% of them occurred a single time. Of the sample, more than 0.95% falls within the top ten clones.

Details on this clone: Its antigen is unknown. Base qualities are not at hand, and no much larger clone is one base apart.

V loses 4 bases, J loses 7 bases, and the germline ends lie 13 bases apart. The CDR3 runs 12 residues from the cysteine to the phenylalanine. The kept DNA is CDR3 alone, 36 bases in frame from the first base. Per the germline V gene (reference sequence), GTSNPN is the CDR1 and SVGIG is the CDR2. CD8 naive samples were CD45RO-negative cells positively selected for CCR7, giving a CD45RA+CCR7+ population that excluded TemRA cells. Healthy HIV-negative adults with no recently reported acute infections or vaccinations were included as donors. All donors were Caucasian adults living in Nashville, Tennessee, USA. After blood collection by leukapheresis, PBMCs were isolated using Ficoll-Histopaque density gradient centrifugation and then cryopreserved in the vapor phase of liquid nitrogen. Purity and quantity of every magnetically sorted T cell population were checked by analytical flow cytometry. Each sorted fraction had its genomic DNA isolated and then quantified by UV absorbance on a Nanodrop 2000c.

The chain couples TRBV30 to TRBJ2-5; there is no confident call for the D gene. The TCR comes from a man aged 18 to 30 in good health. The material sequenced was naive CD8+ T cells sorted from blood. The cell subset or site label for this specimen denotes: CD45RA+CCR7+. The CDR3 protein sequence reads: CAWIGDSGTQYF. Here is the DNA: TGTGCCTGGATTGGGGATTCAGGGACCCAGTACTTC.